This passage covers 3 T cell receptor beta chains from one sample sequenced in a study of vaccination effects on CD4 cells after COVID-19. These TCRs' antigens remain unknown. TCRdb's copy holds only in-frame clones and misses some; the assay was immunoSEQ multiplex PCR. The data contain 30,000 or so clones, less than 85% of them seen just once; the ten biggest clones take up roughly a tenth. Sequencing followed a ViraFEST assay step that expanded antigen-specific CD4+ T cells with viral peptide pools. Isolation of CD4+ T cells took place after about 10 days of culture. Two-dose BNT162b2 or mRNA-1273 vaccination was given to participants. The material sequenced was CD4+ T cells from PBMCs cultured with HCoV-NL63 spike peptides, taken after COVID-19 vaccination. These receptor sequences come from a human donor who received a COVID-19 vaccine.

This chain links TRBV18 with TRBJ2-7; TRBD1 agrees at 7 bases. The CDR3 runs 14 residues. CDR1 is KGHSH and CDR2 is LQKENI in the germline V gene. J gave up 4 bases and V 4 bases, and 7 bases lay outside the gene matches. CDR3 loop: CASSQTGAPYEQYF. The CDR3 region has the DNA TGTGCCAGCTCACAAACAGGGGCCCCGTACGAGCAGTACTTC.

The J gene is TRBJ1-5, the V gene TRBV19, with 7 positions matching TRBD1. The CDR3 is made up of 14 amino acids. J was trimmed by 10 bases and V by 4 bases; bases with no gene match: 10. Germline V gene data show CDR1 as LNHDA and CDR2 as SQIVND (reference sequence). CDR3: CASSTRQGADPQHF. In DNA, the CDR3 is TGTGCCAGTAGTACTAGACAGGGAGCGGATCCCCAGCATTTT.

This clone showed up just once. The chain employs TRBV29-1 and TRBJ1-2; TRBD1 matches at 11 bases. The CDR3 runs 16 residues. The germline CDR1 and CDR2 sequences are SQVTM and ANQGSEA. The V and J ends lost 6 bases and 6 bases, in that order; junction bases with no gene match: 15. The DNA of the CDR3 is TGCAGCGTCACCGGGGACAGGGGGTCCCTCGGCGATGGCTACACCTTC. Translated, it gives CSVTGDRGSLGDGYTF.